One sample yielded the 27 T cell receptor beta chains listed below, sequenced in a study of cytomegalovirus exposure and HLA in healthy donors. PCR primers comprised 60 Vbeta and 13 Jbeta primers. Clones were read by immunoSEQ multiplex PCR, and TCRdb kept only the in-frame ones, dropping some. The repertoire table contains 150,000 to 200,000 clones. The sequenced sample consisted of PBMCs. The source is a woman under 30 in good health and CMV-seropositive.

The chain uses TRBV11-2 and TRBJ2-7; tentatively, D is TRBD1 (5 bases). The CDR3 is 10 residues long. Trimming took off 0 bases at V and 12 bases at J, with 6 bases between the two ends. Germline V gives CDR1 SGHAT, CDR2 FQNNGV. Here the CDR3 DNA reads TGTGCCAGCAGCTTAGATGGGGCGTACTTC. This gives the protein CASSLDGAYF.

The chain uses TRBV5-4 and TRBJ2-5; 9 nucleotides align to TRBD1. Germline V lookup: CDR1 SGHNT, CDR2 YYREEE (reference sequence). This CDR3 has 15 amino acids. The V and J ends lost 0 bases and 5 bases, in that order; junction bases with no gene match: 5. The CDR3 region has the DNA TGTGCCAGCAGCTTGGGGGGGACAGGGCTGGAGACCCAGTACTTC. Translating it yields CASSLGGTGLETQYF.

The V call is TRBV20-1, the J call TRBJ1-2; D remains ambiguous. The germline gives CDR1 DFQATT, CDR2 SNEGSKA (reference sequence). CDR3 size: 11 residues. Trimming shortened V by 2 bases and J by 8 bases, and 9 bases separated the two germline ends. CDR3 nucleotides: TGCAGTGCTAGAAGCCAACGGGGCTACACCTTC. It encodes CSARSQRGYTF.

The chain recombines TRBV5-1 with TRBJ2-3; 11 positions agree with TRBD2. Losses at the gene ends were 0 bases for V and 11 bases for J; bases not matched to a gene: 2. The germline CDR1 and CDR2 sequences are SGHRS and YFSETQ. The CDR3 spans 13 residues. CDR3 in amino acids: CASSLAGTSGQYF. As DNA, the CDR3 is TGCGCCAGCAGCTTGGCAGGGACTAGCGGGCAGTATTTT.

The CDR3 DNA sequence: TGTGCCAGCAGCTTACCGGGGTGGGGAGAGCAGTTCTTC. Protein sequence: CASSLPGWGEQFF. This sequence joins TRBV7-2 and TRBJ2-1; the D gene is possibly TRBD2 (5 bases). The V end was cut by 2 bases, the J end by 10 bases, with 12 bases between. Germline V gene sequence: CDR1 SGHTA, CDR2 FQGNSA. The CDR3 has 13 amino acids.

The CDR3 sequence: CASSQGLAGADTQYF. CDR3 nucleotide sequence: TGTGCCAGCAGCCAAGGACTAGCGGGAGCAGATACGCAGTATTTT. The chain joins TRBV4-2 to TRBJ2-3, with 12 bases that match TRBD2. After removal of 1 base from V and 4 bases from J, the junction contained 0 bases not matched to a gene. The CDR3 is made up of 15 amino acids. Germline loops: CDR1 LGHNA, CDR2 YNFKEQ.

The CDR3: CASKGGGYGYTF. The DNA of the CDR3 is TGTGCCAGCAAAGGCGGTGGCTATGGCTACACCTTC. V is TRBV7-9 and J is TRBJ1-2; D is uncertain. The CDR3 contains 12 residues. Germline V gene lookup returns CDR1 SEHNR and CDR2 FQNEAQ (reference sequence). Trimming took 7 bases from V and 4 from J, leaving 10 bases between them.

The chain uses TRBV5-1 and TRBJ2-5, with D perhaps matching TRBD2 (7 bases). The CDR3 has 15 residues. Trimming left V 2 bases short and J 3 bases short, with 14 bases between. Germline-derived CDR1 and CDR2 are SGHRS and YFSETQ. CDR3 in DNA: TGCGCCAGCAGCTTAACAGGGAGGGCGGAAGAGACCCAGTACTTC. Encoded protein: CASSLTGRAEETQYF.

About this clone itself: At one boundary the junction diverges from the germline segment, which might be a read error. The chain combines TRBV7-8 with TRBJ2-5; 9 nucleotides line up with TRBD2. CDR3 length equals 13 residues. Per germline, CDR1 SGHVS and CDR2 FQNEAQ. In DNA form, the CDR3 reads TGTGCCAGCACCCAACTAGCGGGTCAGACCCGGTACTTC. Protein: CASTQLAGQTRYF.

This chain uses TRBV5-4 with TRBJ1-2; D possibly corresponds to TRBD1 (5 bases). Germline V gives CDR1 SGHNT, CDR2 YYREEE (reference sequence). The CDR3 has 15 amino acids. The germline V and J ends were trimmed by 5 bases and 4 bases, with 18 bases remaining between them. This CDR3 is CASSTGGGMSYGYTF. The CDR3 DNA reads TGTGCCAGCAGTACGGGGGGGGGAATGAGCTATGGCTACACCTTC.

The V call is TRBV7-3, the J call TRBJ2-2, with D unclear. Between the trimmed V and J ends, which lost 1 base and 6 bases, there was a span of 6 bases. The CDR3 contains 13 residues. Germline lookup yields CDR1 SGHTA and CDR2 FQGTGA. This CDR3 reads CASSLIRSGELFF. As DNA, the CDR3 is TGTGCCAGCAGCTTAATCCGGTCCGGGGAGCTGTTTTTT.

The chain combines TRBV30 with TRBJ1-5; D unresolved. V lost 2 bases and J lost 2, with 13 bases in between. Germline CDR1 and CDR2: GTSNPN and SVGIG (reference sequence). This CDR3 is built from 15 residues. This chain's CDR3 is CAWSSRGFGNQPQHF. The CDR3, as DNA: TGTGCCTGGAGTTCGCGGGGTTTCGGCAATCAGCCCCAGCATTTT.

This chain joins TRBV11-2 and TRBJ2-1, with 9 bases matching TRBD2. Germline V gene sequence: CDR1 SGHAT, CDR2 FQNNGV. This CDR3 spans 18 amino acids. The J segment lost 4 bases and the V segment lost 5 bases, leaving 15 bases of the junction unmatched. The CDR3 DNA sequence: TGTGCCAGCAGCATTAGAGGATCTAGCGGGGTGAGTTACAATGAGCAGTTCTTC. Encoded protein: CASSIRGSSGVSYNEQFF.

V gene TRBV18 combines with J gene TRBJ1-1, with a possible D match to TRBD1 (6 bases). There are 12 residues in the CDR3. The V and J ends lost 0 bases and 10 bases respectively, with 9 bases between them. CDR1 KGHSH and CDR2 LQKENI come from the germline V gene. CDR3 protein: CASSPPGGRAFF. The CDR3 DNA sequence: TGTGCCAGCTCACCACCAGGGGGTCGAGCTTTCTTT.

The chain recombines TRBV11-2 with TRBJ1-3; the match to TRBD1 covers 8 bases. V lost 4 bases, J lost 0 bases, and 8 bases stayed unmatched. The germline V gene encodes CDR1 SGHAT and CDR2 FQNNGV. The CDR3 runs 17 residues. CDR3 region: CASSSRDRTFSGNTIYF. The CDR3 nucleotides are TGTGCCAGCAGCTCAAGGGACAGGACTTTCTCTGGAAACACCATATATTTT.

V is TRBV29-1 and J is TRBJ2-3, with 10 nucleotides matching TRBD2. V shed 3 bases and J 4 bases; nucleotides not matched to a gene: 7. Germline CDR1 is SQVTM and CDR2 is ANQGSEA. This CDR3 spans 15 amino acids. The CDR3 spells CSVDVSGRRADTQYF. CDR3 DNA: TGCAGCGTTGATGTTAGCGGGAGGCGCGCAGATACGCAGTATTTT.

For this clone: At one boundary the junction diverges from the germline segment, which might be a read error. J is TRBJ2-3 and V is TRBV6-1; perhaps TRBD2 as D (5 bases). The length of the CDR3 is 14 residues. Germline V gene data show CDR1 as MNHNS and CDR2 as SASEGT. For the CDR3, the DNA is TGTGCCAGCGGTGAGGGCGCTTCGCCAGATACGCAGTATTTT. It is translated as CASGEGASPDTQYF.

CDR3 DNA sequence: TGTGCCAGCAGCTTCGGCGGGAGGGCCGCACCGGATACGCAGTATTTT. It translates to CASSFGGRAAPDTQYF. The chain carries TRBV11-2 and TRBJ2-3; TRBD2 matches at 9 bases. CDR3 length: 16 residues. Looked up from germline, CDR1 is SGHAT and CDR2 is FQNNGV. The V and J ends lost 3 bases and 6 bases, in that order; junction bases with no gene match: 10. The whole variable domain, filled in from reference TRBV11-2 and TRBJ2-3, reads EAGVAQSPRYKIIEKRQSVAFWCNPISGHATLYWYQQILGQGPKLLIQFQNNGVVDDSQLPKDRFSAERLKGVDSTLKIQPAKLEDSAVYLCASSFGGRAAPDTQYFGPGTRLTVL.

The J gene is TRBJ2-5, the V gene TRBV5-1, with 11 bases lining up with TRBD1. The CDR3 contains 15 residues. Germline V gene lookup returns CDR1 SGHRS and CDR2 YFSETQ. V lost 2 bases to trimming and J lost 2 bases; unmatched junction nucleotides: 2. The DNA for the CDR3 is TGCGCCAGCAGCTTTGGGACAGGGGGTCAAGAGACCCAGTACTTC. This translates into CASSFGTGGQETQYF.

CDR3 DNA sequence: TGTGCTAGTGGTTTGGTACTGGGACAGGTTTTCTCCTACGAGCAGTACTTC. Its translation: CASGLVLGQVFSYEQYF. This chain connects TRBV12-5 to TRBJ2-7; 8 bases agree with TRBD1. Germline CDR1 and CDR2: LGHNT and FRNRAP. CDR3 length equals 17 residues. V was clipped by 0 bases and J by 0 bases; unmatched bases: 7.

This chain links TRBV5-1 with TRBJ2-6; TRBD1 might be the D (6 bases). This CDR3 spans 16 amino acids. The germline V gene encodes CDR1 SGHRS and CDR2 YFSETQ. V lost 0 bases and J lost 2, with 9 bases in between. CDR3 nucleotides: TGCGCCAGCAGCTTGGAGGGGGTCACTGGGGCCAACGTCCTGACTTTC. As protein: CASSLEGVTGANVLTF.

The chain carries TRBV7-2 and TRBJ2-7; D possibly corresponds to TRBD2 (7 bases). This CDR3 is 15 amino acids long. From germline, CDR1 is SGHTA and CDR2 FQGNSA. V gave up 1 base and J gave up 2 bases, with 12 bases separating them. The CDR3 DNA reads as TGTGCCAGCAGCTTAGTAGGGGGGGAGGCCTACGAGCAGTACTTC. This codes for CASSLVGGEAYEQYF.

The chain is built from TRBV6-1 and TRBJ1-5; D is unclear. Germline CDR1 reads MNHNS; CDR2 reads SASEGT. V was pared by 4 bases and J by 0 bases, with 10 bases between. The CDR3 is 15 residues long. The CDR3 region is CASSAQRYSNQPQHF. DNA of the CDR3: TGTGCCAGCAGTGCACAGAGATATAGCAATCAGCCCCAGCATTTT.

The chain recombines TRBV5-4 with TRBJ1-6; D call uncertain. Germline V gene lookup returns CDR1 SGHNT and CDR2 YYREEE (reference sequence). The CDR3 spans 17 residues. With 5 bases removed from V and 8 bases from J, the gap between germline ends came to 23 bases. The CDR3 is CASSIYPTGLEDSPLHF. In nucleotides, the CDR3 is TGTGCCAGCAGTATTTACCCCACCGGACTAGAAGATTCACCCCTCCACTTT.

The chain joins TRBV6-1 to TRBJ2-7, with 11 bases aligning to TRBD1. Germline lookup yields CDR1 MNHNS and CDR2 SASEGT. This CDR3 is 15 amino acids long. V was clipped by 7 bases and J by 5 bases; unmatched bases: 10. DNA of the CDR3: TGTGCCAGCAACAGACCCCGGACAGGGGGCGACGAGCAGTACTTC. This encodes CASNRPRTGGDEQYF.

J is TRBJ2-3 and V is TRBV30; 7 bases fit TRBD2. Unmatched junction bases numbered 6, after V lost 5 bases and J lost 4 bases. Germline CDR1 and CDR2: GTSNPN and SVGIG (reference sequence). The CDR3 length is 13 residues. The CDR3 sequence is CAWGLGQSDTQYF. CDR3 nucleotide sequence: TGTGCCTGGGGACTAGGTCAATCAGATACGCAGTATTTT.

The chain links TRBV5-4 to TRBJ2-2; 15 nucleotides agree with TRBD2. CDR1 is SGHNT and CDR2 is YYREEE in the germline V gene (reference sequence). The CDR3 is made up of 18 amino acids. V shed 0 bases, J shed 6 bases, and the junction held 6 bases outside the gene matches. Here the CDR3 reads CASSLAGTSGRYAGELFF. CDR3 sequence (DNA): TGTGCCAGCAGCTTGGCCGGGACTAGCGGGAGGTACGCCGGGGAGCTGTTTTTT.